This T cell receptor beta chain appears in the sequencing data of a study of identical twins (dated by TCRdb to about 2016). Regarding the study in general: The study deep-sequenced TCR alpha and beta repertoires from monozygotic twins, unrelated adults of various ages and cord blood to test whether fetal clonotypes persist. Replicate twin experiments were performed at different times using different library preparation protocols to rule out contamination.

Every donor was a healthy Caucasian. The twin cohort comprised three pairs of female monozygotic twins, all aged roughly 18 to 30 years. Peripheral blood mononuclear cells were the source from which RNA for the TCR libraries was isolated. Libraries were prepared through 5' RACE. The data were produced on an Illumina HiSeq 2000. Template switching added a universal primer binding site, and the final cDNA carried a unique molecular identifier that allowed TCR cDNA molecules to be counted accurately. Specific primers in the conserved constant-segment region were used to synthesize first-strand cDNA for the TCR alpha and beta chains. To control for contamination, every cDNA library carried two barcodes: a SMART-Mk sample barcode plus Illumina barcodes. Two successive PCR steps introduced TruSeq adapter sequences along with Illumina sample barcodes. Sequencing of the TCR alpha and beta cDNA libraries was done on the Illumina HiSeq platform using custom primers. Per the source publication's procedure: Raw reads were processed with MiGEC to extract unique molecular identifiers, and MiXCR was used to determine CDR3 positions. For each individual, recombination models were inferred using an EM algorithm with the repgenHMM and IGoR tools. Shared clonotype analysis was performed with the tcR package in R, normalizing sharing by the product of cloneset sizes. To study raw recombination without the effects of thymic and clonal selection, out-of-frame nonproductive sequences were analyzed. In-frame beta chains were kept once TCRdb had trimmed the public reads at Q25 with fastp and called clones with MiXCR. Under each unique CDR3 protein, matching rows form one entry showing the most common genes and DNA. TCRdb's processing, not the authors' own work, is the source of the V and J calls. The sample records about 890,000 distinct CDR3 sequences, approximately 13% of which are singletons. The ten largest clones add up to 1.5% to 2% of the sample.

This clonotype was seen ten or more times. Its antigen is not yet known. Base quality data are lacking; no much larger clone is found one base away. Study-wide conclusions, independent of this receptor: In beta out-of-frame sequences, excess twin sharing was weaker, because having fewer shared sequences lowered the signal-to-noise ratio. Because the same donors could not be followed over many years, conclusions were based on cross-sectional statistical analysis. Fewer insertions were carried by abundant cord blood beta clonotypes, a similar but weaker trend appeared in young adult naive repertoires, and no such trend appeared in memory repertoires. Out-of-frame TCR alpha sequences shared between twins showed an excess of low generation-probability sequences compared with coincidental sharing between unrelated individuals. Zero-insertion analyses could be partly confounded by invariant T cells such as MAIT and iNKT, although diverse VJ usage argued against such confounding for most clonotypes. Out-of-frame TCR alpha sharing in monozygotic twins was systematically underestimated by recombination models, whereas sharing between unrelated individuals was in agreement with the recombination models.

Measured from the cysteine to the phenylalanine, the CDR3 is 15 residues long. The CDR3 DNA has 45 bases and is translated from base 1. From the germline V gene (reference sequence), CDR1 is LNHDA and CDR2 is SQIVND. The V end gives up 5 bases and the J end 4 bases, leaving 8 bases in the junction not matched to a gene. The same specimen was also included in a second study, on yellow fever vaccine responses in identical twins. The second study, in turn, reports: According to the authors, the vaccine-induced T cell response in identical twins seemed to be partly convergent and partly specific to each individual. Focusing on identical twins, the study followed the T cell clones that responded to the vaccine, and did so with precision.

The sequenced sample was PBMCs. In this chain, TRBV19 is recombined with TRBJ2-7, with 10 junctional bases fitting TRBD2. The origin of this receptor is a young woman in good health. The CDR3 amino acid sequence is: CASSPLAGVVYEQYF. Read as DNA, the sequence is TGTGCCAGTAGTCCTCTAGCGGGAGTCGTGTACGAGCAGTACTTC.